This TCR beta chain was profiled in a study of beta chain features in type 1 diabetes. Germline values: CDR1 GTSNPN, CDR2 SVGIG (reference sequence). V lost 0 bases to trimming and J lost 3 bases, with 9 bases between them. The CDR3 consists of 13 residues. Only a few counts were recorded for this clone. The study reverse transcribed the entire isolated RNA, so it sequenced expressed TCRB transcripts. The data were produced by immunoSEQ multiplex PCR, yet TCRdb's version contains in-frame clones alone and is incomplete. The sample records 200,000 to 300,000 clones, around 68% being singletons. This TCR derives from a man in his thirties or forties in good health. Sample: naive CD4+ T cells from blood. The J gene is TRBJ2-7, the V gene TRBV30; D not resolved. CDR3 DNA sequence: TGTGCCTGGAGTGTTCGGCAGCTCTACGAGCAGTACTTC. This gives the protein CAWSVRQLYEQYF.